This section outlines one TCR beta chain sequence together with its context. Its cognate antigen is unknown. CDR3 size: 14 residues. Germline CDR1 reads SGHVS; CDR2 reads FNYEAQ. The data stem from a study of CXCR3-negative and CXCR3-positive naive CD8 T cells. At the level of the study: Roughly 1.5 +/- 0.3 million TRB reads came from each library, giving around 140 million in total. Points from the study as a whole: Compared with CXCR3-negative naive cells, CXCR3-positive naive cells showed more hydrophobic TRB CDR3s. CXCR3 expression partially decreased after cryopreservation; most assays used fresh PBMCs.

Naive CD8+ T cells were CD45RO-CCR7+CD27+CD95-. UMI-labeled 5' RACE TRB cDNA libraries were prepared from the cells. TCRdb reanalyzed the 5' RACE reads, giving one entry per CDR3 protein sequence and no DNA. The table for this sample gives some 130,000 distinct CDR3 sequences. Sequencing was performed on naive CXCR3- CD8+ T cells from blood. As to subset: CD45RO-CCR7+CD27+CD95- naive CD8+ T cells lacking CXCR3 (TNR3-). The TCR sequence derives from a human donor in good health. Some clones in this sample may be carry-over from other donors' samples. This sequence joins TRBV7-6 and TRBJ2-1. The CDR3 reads CASSRSGSYNEQFF.